This TCR beta chain was recorded in a study of blood T cell repertoires in COVID-19. V dropped 2 bases and J dropped 1; count of bases not matched to a gene: 2. The CDR3 covers 15 residues. CDR1 and CDR2 from the germline V gene are KGHDR and SFDVKD. Method: immunoSEQ multiplex PCR; TCRdb's copy keeps in-frame clones and lacks some. This table holds about 110,000 clones, approximately 80% found once. The sequencing input was peripheral blood. The chain uses TRBV24-1 and TRBJ2-3; 7 nucleotides line up with TRBD1. The sequence came from an elderly man with COVID-19, enrolled during active disease. The CDR3 reads CATSDYRGGTDTQYF. CDR3 sequence (DNA): TGTGCCACCAGTGATTACAGGGGAGGCACAGATACGCAGTATTTT.